Presented here are 21 T cell receptor beta chains from one specimen sequenced in a study of beta chain features in type 1 diabetes. The sequenced template was cDNA made from the entire isolated RNA. Sequencing was performed with immunoSEQ multiplex PCR; in TCRdb, only in-frame clones are kept and a portion is missing. This sample has under 800,000 clones; around 16% occur once, and the top ten carry 0.09% to 0.095%. The sample comprised naive CD4+ T cells from blood. The source of these receptors is a young man in good health.

This clone showed up just a few times. The CDR3: CASSPLLAGGRDEQFF. In nucleotides, the CDR3 is TGTGCCAGCTCACCGCTATTAGCGGGAGGGAGGGATGAGCAGTTCTTC. This sequence joins TRBV18 and TRBJ2-1; the match to TRBD2 covers 11 bases. The germline V gene encodes CDR1 KGHSH and CDR2 LQKENI. V lost 3 bases to trimming and J lost 8 bases; unmatched junction nucleotides: 9. This CDR3 has 16 residues.

V and J are TRBV2 and TRBJ1-2; the D is unclear. Germline V gives CDR1 SNHLY, CDR2 FYNNEI. CDR3 size: 13 residues. V was trimmed by 4 bases and J by 6 bases, leaving 12 bases between them. This CDR3 reads CASSASEVHGYTF. CDR3 nucleotide sequence: TGTGCCAGCAGTGCGTCGGAGGTTCATGGCTACACCTTC.

This chain connects TRBV9 to TRBJ1-1; 8 nucleotides align to TRBD1. Germline V lookup: CDR1 SGDLS, CDR2 YYNGEE. J lost 2 bases, V lost 0 bases, and 18 bases had no gene match. This CDR3 has 20 residues. DNA for the CDR3: TGTGCCAGCAGCGTAGGTGGGACCGGGATCCAGGGGGCCCAAAACACTGAAGCTTTCTTT. Its protein product is CASSVGGTGIQGAQNTEAFF.

The chain has TRBV5-1 and TRBJ2-1; D tentatively reads TRBD1 or TRBD2 (5 bases each). The CDR3 loop spans 11 amino acids. Germline assignment: CDR1 SGHRS and CDR2 YFSETQ. V lost 5 bases, J lost 10 bases, and 10 bases lay in between. The CDR3 nucleotides are TGCGCCAGCAGGGATGAGGGGGAGCAGTTCTTC. Its translation: CASRDEGEQFF.

V gene TRBV19 combines with J gene TRBJ1-3, with 7 positions matching TRBD1. Unmatched junction bases numbered 4, after V lost 5 bases and J lost 0 bases. Germline values: CDR1 LNHDA, CDR2 SQIVND (reference sequence). The CDR3 runs 15 residues. The CDR3: CASSDRVTSGNTIYF. As DNA, the CDR3 is TGTGCCAGTAGTGACAGGGTTACCTCTGGAAACACCATATATTTT.

About this clone itself: One end of the junction fails to match germline, which may point to a read error. The gene calls are TRBV9 and TRBJ2-3; 12 bases match TRBD2. There are 15 residues in the CDR3. Germline CDR1 and CDR2: SGDLS and YYNGEE. This CDR3 reads CASRVGLAGTDTQYF. Here the CDR3 DNA reads TGTGCCAGCAGAGTAGGACTAGCGGGAACAGATACGCAGTATTTT.

The chain recombines TRBV30 with TRBJ1-1; D is unresolved. V was trimmed by 6 bases and J by 10 bases, leaving 24 bases between them. This CDR3 is built from 14 residues. The V gene's germline CDR1 is GTSNPN and CDR2 SVGIG (reference sequence). The CDR3 loop is CACVQINFLHGAFF. The CDR3 DNA is TGTGCCTGTGTTCAAATTAACTTCTTACATGGAGCTTTCTTT. The whole variable domain, remainder taken from reference TRBV30 and TRBJ1-1, is SQTIHQWPATLVQPVGSPLSLECTVEGTSNPNLYWYRQAAGRGLQLLFYSVGIGQISSEVPQNLSASRPQDRQFILSSKKLLLSDSGFYLCACVQINFLHGAFFGQGTRLTVV.

The chain couples TRBV5-6 to TRBJ1-1; possible D gene TRBD1, 6 bases. Deletions cut 3 bases from V and 0 bases from J, with 18 bases between. CDR3 length: 17 amino acids. Looked up from germline, CDR1 is SGHDT and CDR2 is YYEEEE. The CDR3 sequence: CASSSKQGKGVNTEAFF. In DNA, the CDR3 is TGTGCCAGCAGCTCTAAACAGGGAAAGGGTGTGAACACTGAAGCTTTCTTT.

This clone was counted a few times. The genes are TRBV18 and TRBJ1-1, with D perhaps matching TRBD1 (5 bases). V shed 5 bases and J shed 5 bases, with 21 bases lying between them. CDR3 length: 16 amino acids. Germline V gives CDR1 KGHSH, CDR2 LQKENI. The CDR3 DNA reads TGTGCCAGCTCAACCATCTTAGGGACCGCTAGTACTGAAGCTTTCTTT. This gives the protein CASSTILGTASTEAFF.

This clone was detected a few times. The same CDR3 also results from other DNA sequences found in this sample. The rearrangement uses TRBV27 and TRBJ2-6; D is unclear. Per germline, CDR1 MNHEY and CDR2 SMNVEV (reference sequence). The CDR3 is 15 residues long. V dropped 2 bases and J dropped 0 bases, with 5 bases sitting between them. The CDR3 nucleotides read TGTGCCAGCAGTTTAAAGGGCTCTGGGGCCAACGTCCTGACTTTC. It translates to CASSLKGSGANVLTF.

A note on this clone: Other DNA sequences in the sample encode the same CDR3. This sequence joins TRBV19 and TRBJ1-5; tentatively, D is TRBD1 (6 bases). This CDR3 is built from 15 residues. Germline V gene lookup returns CDR1 LNHDA and CDR2 SQIVND (reference sequence). V dropped 1 base and J dropped 4 bases, with 11 bases sitting between them. CDR3 DNA sequence: TGTGCCAGTAGTATAGGTCGACAGGCAAATCAGCCCCAGCATTTT. Translated, it gives CASSIGRQANQPQHF.

This clone was seen more than once but under ten times. The chain joins TRBV7-2 to TRBJ1-3, with D tentatively TRBD1 (6 bases). The CDR3 runs to 15 residues. Between the trimmed V and J ends, which lost 8 bases and 6 bases, there was a span of 20 bases. Germline V gene sequence: CDR1 SGHTA, CDR2 FQGNSA. Here the CDR3 reads CASDLDRPFENTIYF. The CDR3 nucleotides read TGTGCCAGCGATCTAGACAGGCCGTTCGAAAACACCATATATTTT. Drawing the rest from reference TRBV7-2 and TRBJ1-3, the complete variable domain is GAGVSQSPSNKVTEKGKDVELRCDPISGHTALYWYRQSLGQGLEFLIYFQGNSAPDKSGLPSDRFSAERTGGSVSTLTIQRTQQEDSAVYLCASDLDRPFENTIYFGEGSWLTVV.

This clone was recorded a few times. V and J are TRBV21-1 and TRBJ2-7. TRBV21-1 is assigned pseudogene status. The CDR3 is 13 amino acids. The CDR3 is CASRWQPDVEQYF. The CDR3 bases are TGTGCCAGCAGATGGCAGCCCGACGTAGAGCAGTACTTC.

DNA for the CDR3: TGTGCCAGCAGAGGAGGGAATGGGCCTAATGAAAAACTGTTTTTT. Its protein product is CASRGGNGPNEKLFF. The chain links TRBV7-9 to TRBJ1-4, with D hard to call. The CDR3 length is 15 residues. Trimming took 6 bases from V and 3 from J, leaving 14 bases between them. Germline V gene lookup returns CDR1 SEHNR and CDR2 FQNEAQ (reference sequence).

This clone appeared a few times. V and J are TRBV19 and TRBJ2-2; 8 bases agree with TRBD2. CDR3 length: 17 amino acids. Germline values: CDR1 LNHDA, CDR2 SQIVND (reference sequence). J lost 0 bases, V lost 1 base, and 4 bases had no gene match. This chain's CDR3 is CASSIGGRHANTGELFF. CDR3 in DNA: TGTGCCAGTAGTATAGGCGGGAGGCACGCGAACACCGGGGAGCTGTTTTTT.

The chain carries TRBV7-2 and TRBJ2-7, with TRBD2 identical over 8 bases. Germline values: CDR1 SGHTA, CDR2 FQGNSA. CDR3 size: 15 residues. J was trimmed by 0 bases and V by 5 bases; bases with no gene match: 6. CDR3 protein: CASSTQAGDSYEQYF. CDR3 nucleotide sequence: TGTGCCAGCAGCACCCAAGCGGGGGACTCCTACGAGCAGTACTTC.

The J gene is TRBJ2-2, the V gene TRBV5-1, with no clear D. CDR1 and CDR2 from the germline V gene are SGHRS and YFSETQ. The CDR3 has 11 amino acids. V lost 8 bases and J lost 3, with 5 bases in between. The DNA of the CDR3 is TGCGCCAGTAGGGACACCGGGGAGCTGTTTTTT. This codes for CASRDTGELFF.

The chain uses TRBV6-6 and TRBJ2-3; no clear D. The CDR3 is 13 residues long. CDR1 is MNHNY, CDR2 SVGAGI, per germline (reference sequence). V lost 1 base and J lost 6, with 8 bases in between. The CDR3 nucleotides are TGTGCCAGCAGTTACTATGGGTTGGATACGCAGTATTTT. It codes for CASSYYGLDTQYF.

This clone occurred a few times. The CDR3 is CASIHPLPGIQETQYF. DNA for the CDR3: TGTGCCAGCATACACCCACTCCCAGGGATTCAAGAGACCCAGTACTTC. The V gene is TRBV7-2, the J gene TRBJ2-5, with D tentatively TRBD1 (5 bases). V shed 7 bases and J shed 2 bases, with 20 bases lying between them. Looked up from germline, CDR1 is SGHTA and CDR2 is FQGNSA. There are 16 residues in the CDR3.

The chain combines TRBV4-2 with TRBJ1-4; TRBD1 might be the D (6 bases). Germline V lookup: CDR1 LGHNA, CDR2 YNFKEQ. V was cut by 4 bases and J by 7 bases, with 22 bases left in between. This CDR3 is 17 amino acids long. CDR3 nucleotides: TGTGCCAGCAGCCTAGCGGTGGGTAAACAGGGCGTTGAAAAACTGTTTTTT. It translates to CASSLAVGKQGVEKLFF.

The table lists this clone with a few counts. The chain uses TRBV7-2 and TRBJ1-2; no reliable D call. The CDR3 consists of 13 residues. CDR1 is SGHTA, CDR2 FQGNSA, per germline. The V gene lost 3 bases and the J gene lost 0 bases, with 5 bases spanning the gap. The CDR3 is CASSFVTNYGYTF. The CDR3 nucleotides read TGTGCCAGCAGCTTTGTCACTAACTATGGCTACACCTTC.